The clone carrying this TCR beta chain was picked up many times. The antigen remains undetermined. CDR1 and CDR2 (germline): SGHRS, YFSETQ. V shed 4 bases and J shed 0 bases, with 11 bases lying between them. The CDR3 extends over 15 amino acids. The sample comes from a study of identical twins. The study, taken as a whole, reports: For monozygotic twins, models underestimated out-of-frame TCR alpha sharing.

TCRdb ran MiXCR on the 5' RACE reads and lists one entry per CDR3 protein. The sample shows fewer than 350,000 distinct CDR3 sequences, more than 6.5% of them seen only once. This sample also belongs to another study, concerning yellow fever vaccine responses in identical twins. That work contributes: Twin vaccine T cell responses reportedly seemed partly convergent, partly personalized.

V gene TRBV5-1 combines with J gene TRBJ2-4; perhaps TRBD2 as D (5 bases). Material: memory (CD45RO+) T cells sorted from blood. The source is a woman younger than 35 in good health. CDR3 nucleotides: TGCGCCAGCAGCCCGCCGAGGGTAGCCAAAAACATTCAGTACTTC. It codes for CASSPPRVAKNIQYF.